This T cell receptor (beta chain) appears in the sequencing data of a study of response to subunit inactivated influenza vaccine. Findings of the study overall: A suggestion made by the authors is that each seasonal influenza vaccination recruits few new T cells.

Each CDR3 protein is one row after TCRdb ran MiXCR on the RT-PCR reads. Here the sample spans around 600,000 distinct CDR3 sequences, 10% to 12% being singletons. Worth noting for this clonotype: What it binds is unknown.

Trimming removed 6 bases from V and 3 bases from J, with 9 bases in between. Germline assignment: CDR1 MDHEN and CDR2 SYDVKM. The CDR3 length is 14 residues. This sample also appeared in a second study, on T cells expressing NK-cell markers. In that study: Making the TCR beta cDNA relied on 5'RACE template switching with UMIs. Of eight sequenced donors, seven were HCMV-seropositive and one HCMV-seronegative. Top CD8+ clonotypes included the dominant CD3+CD56+NKG2C+ clonotypes in several donors. A handful of donors likewise had their CD3+CD56-NKG2C+ fraction led by these clonotypes.

The rearrangement uses TRBV28 and TRBJ2-6; no clear D gene. This clonotype was sampled from a man aged 50-60 years who received an inactivated influenza vaccine. This specimen was PBMCs from blood, taken on the day of vaccination. CDR3: CASRSGGGANVLTF. The CDR3, as DNA: TGTGCCAGCAGGTCTGGTGGTGGGGCCAACGTCCTGACTTTC.